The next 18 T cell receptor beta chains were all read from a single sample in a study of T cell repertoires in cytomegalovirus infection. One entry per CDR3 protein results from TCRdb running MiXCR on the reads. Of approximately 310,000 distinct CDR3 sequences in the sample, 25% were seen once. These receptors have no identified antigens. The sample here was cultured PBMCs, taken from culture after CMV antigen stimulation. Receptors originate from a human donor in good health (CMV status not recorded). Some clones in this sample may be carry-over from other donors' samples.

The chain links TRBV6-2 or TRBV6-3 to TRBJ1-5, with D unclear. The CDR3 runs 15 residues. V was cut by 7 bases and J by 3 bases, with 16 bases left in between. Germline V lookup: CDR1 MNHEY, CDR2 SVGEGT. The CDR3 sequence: CASTDGPLSNQPQHF. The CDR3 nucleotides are TGTGCCAGCACCGATGGGCCTCTTTCCAATCAGCCCCAGCATTTT.

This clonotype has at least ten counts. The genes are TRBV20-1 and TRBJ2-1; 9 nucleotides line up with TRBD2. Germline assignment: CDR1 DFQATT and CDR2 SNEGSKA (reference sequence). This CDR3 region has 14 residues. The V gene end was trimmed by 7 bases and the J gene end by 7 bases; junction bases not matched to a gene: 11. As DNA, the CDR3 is TGCAGTGTTCAGTCGGCTAGCGGGGTAAATGAGCAGTTCTTC. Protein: CSVQSASGVNEQFF.

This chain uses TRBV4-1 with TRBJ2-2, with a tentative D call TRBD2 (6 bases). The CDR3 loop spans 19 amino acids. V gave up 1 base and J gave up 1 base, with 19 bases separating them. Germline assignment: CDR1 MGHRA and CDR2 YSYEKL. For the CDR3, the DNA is TGCGCCAGCAGCCAAGTTTACGGGGGAAGAGGAAAGAACACCGGGGAGCTGTTTTTT. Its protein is CASSQVYGGRGKNTGELFF.

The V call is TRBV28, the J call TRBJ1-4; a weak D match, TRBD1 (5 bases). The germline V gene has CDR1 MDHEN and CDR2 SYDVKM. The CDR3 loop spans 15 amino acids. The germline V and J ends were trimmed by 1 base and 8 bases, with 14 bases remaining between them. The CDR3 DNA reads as TGTGCCAGCAGTTTATTGTCCAGGGATCGAGAAAAACTGTTTTTT. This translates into CASSLLSRDREKLFF.

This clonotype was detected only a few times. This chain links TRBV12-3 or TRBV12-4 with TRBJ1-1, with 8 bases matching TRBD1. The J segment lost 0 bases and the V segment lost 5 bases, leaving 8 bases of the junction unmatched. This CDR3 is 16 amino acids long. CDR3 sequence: CASSLRQGTMNTEAFF. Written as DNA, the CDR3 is TGTGCCAGCAGTCTTCGACAGGGGACTATGAACACTGAAGCTTTCTTT.

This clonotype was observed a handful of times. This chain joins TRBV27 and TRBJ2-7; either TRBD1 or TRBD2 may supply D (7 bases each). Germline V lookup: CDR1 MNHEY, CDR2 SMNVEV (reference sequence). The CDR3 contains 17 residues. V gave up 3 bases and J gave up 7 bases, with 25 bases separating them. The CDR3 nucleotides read TGTGCCAGCAGTTTTCTTTCTAGCGGACTCAGGGGGAGAGAGCAGTACTTC. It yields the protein CASSFLSSGLRGREQYF.

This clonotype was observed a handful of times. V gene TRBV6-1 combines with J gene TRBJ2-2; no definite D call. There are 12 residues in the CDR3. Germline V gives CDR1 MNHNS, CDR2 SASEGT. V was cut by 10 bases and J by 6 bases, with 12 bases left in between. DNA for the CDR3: TGTGCCACCGCCGTGGACGCCGGGGAGCTGTTTTTT. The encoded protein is CATAVDAGELFF.

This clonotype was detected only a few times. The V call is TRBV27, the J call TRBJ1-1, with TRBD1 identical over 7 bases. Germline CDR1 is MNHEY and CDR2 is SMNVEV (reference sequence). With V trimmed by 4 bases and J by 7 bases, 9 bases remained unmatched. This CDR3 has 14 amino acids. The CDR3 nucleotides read TGTGCCAGCAGTTCAGTCGACAGGGTATTTGAAGCTTTCTTT. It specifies CASSSVDRVFEAFF.

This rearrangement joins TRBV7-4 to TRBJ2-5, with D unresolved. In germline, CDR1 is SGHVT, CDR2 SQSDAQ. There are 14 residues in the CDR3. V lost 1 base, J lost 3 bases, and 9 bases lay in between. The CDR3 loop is CASSLDVLKETQYF. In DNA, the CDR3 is TGTGCCAGCAGCTTAGACGTCTTAAAAGAGACCCAGTACTTC.

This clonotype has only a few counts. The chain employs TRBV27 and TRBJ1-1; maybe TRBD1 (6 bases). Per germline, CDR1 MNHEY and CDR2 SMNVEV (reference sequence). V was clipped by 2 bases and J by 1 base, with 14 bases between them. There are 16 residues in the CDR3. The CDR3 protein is CASSLRGGRPNTEAFF. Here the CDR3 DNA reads TGTGCCAGCAGTTTACGAGGGGGGCGACCGAACACTGAAGCTTTCTTT.

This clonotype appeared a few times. CDR3 sequence: CASSSNSGGSYGYTF. CDR3 DNA: TGTGCCAGCAGTTCCAATTCCGGGGGCAGCTATGGCTACACCTTC. The chain combines TRBV27 with TRBJ1-2, with TRBD1 as a possible D gene (6 bases). Trimming shortened V by 4 bases and J by 4 bases, and 16 bases separated the two germline ends. CDR1 is MNHEY and CDR2 is SMNVEV in the germline V gene (reference sequence). This CDR3 has 15 residues.

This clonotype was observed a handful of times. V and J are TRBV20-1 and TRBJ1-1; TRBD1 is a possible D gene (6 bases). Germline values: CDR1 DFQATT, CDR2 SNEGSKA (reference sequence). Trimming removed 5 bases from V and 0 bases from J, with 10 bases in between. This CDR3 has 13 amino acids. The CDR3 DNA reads TGCAGTGCTGGAGGACAGTTGAACACTGAAGCTTTCTTT. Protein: CSAGGQLNTEAFF.

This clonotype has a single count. The CDR3 loop is CASSLPEGPNTGELFF. As DNA, the CDR3 is TGTGCCAGCAGCTTGCCTGAGGGACCGAACACCGGGGAGCTGTTTTTT. This chain connects TRBV5-6 to TRBJ2-2; TRBD1 or TRBD2 may be the D gene (5 bases each). The germline V gene has CDR1 SGHDT and CDR2 YYEEEE. This CDR3 is 16 amino acids long. V lost 1 base, J lost 0 bases, and 10 bases lay in between.

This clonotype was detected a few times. In DNA form, the CDR3 reads TGTGCCAGCAGCCTCTCGGCGGGTGCAGATACGCAGTATTTT. It is translated as CASSLSAGADTQYF. This chain connects TRBV7-9 to TRBJ2-3; a weak D match, TRBD2 (5 bases). The V gene lost 5 bases and the J gene lost 4 bases, with 13 bases spanning the gap. The CDR3 totals 14 residues. Germline loops: CDR1 SEHNR, CDR2 FQNEAQ (reference sequence).

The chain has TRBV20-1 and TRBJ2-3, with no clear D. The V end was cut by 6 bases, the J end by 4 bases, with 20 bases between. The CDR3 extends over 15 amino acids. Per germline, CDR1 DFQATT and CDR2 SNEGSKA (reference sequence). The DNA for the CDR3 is TGCAGTGCCCTACCAAAAGATCGTTGGGCAGATACGCAGTATTTT. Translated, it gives CSALPKDRWADTQYF.

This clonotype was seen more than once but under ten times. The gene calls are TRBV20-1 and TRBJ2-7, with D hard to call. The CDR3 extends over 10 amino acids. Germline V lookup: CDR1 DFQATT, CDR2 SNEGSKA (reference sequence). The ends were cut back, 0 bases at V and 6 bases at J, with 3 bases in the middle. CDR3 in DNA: TGCAGTGCTAGAGACCCCGAGCAGTACTTC. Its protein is CSARDPEQYF.

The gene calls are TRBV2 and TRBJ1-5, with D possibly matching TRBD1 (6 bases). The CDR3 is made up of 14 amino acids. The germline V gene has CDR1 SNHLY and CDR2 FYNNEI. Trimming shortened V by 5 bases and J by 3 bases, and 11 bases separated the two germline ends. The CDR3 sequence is CASSRTGYNQPQHF. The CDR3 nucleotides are TGTGCCAGCAGTCGTACAGGGTACAATCAGCCCCAGCATTTT.

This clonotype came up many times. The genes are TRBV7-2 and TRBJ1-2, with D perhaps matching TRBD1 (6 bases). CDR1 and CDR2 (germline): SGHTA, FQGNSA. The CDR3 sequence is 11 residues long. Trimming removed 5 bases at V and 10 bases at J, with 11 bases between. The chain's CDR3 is CASSLQGDYTF. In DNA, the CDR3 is TGTGCCAGCAGCCTACAGGGAGACTACACCTTC.